Described below is a single T cell receptor beta chain sequence and its context. Its cognate antigen has yet to be identified. Inclusive of the bounding cysteine and phenylalanine, the CDR3 is 12 residues long. The DNA shown is the 36-base CDR3, in frame from base 1. V is pared back by 8 bases and J by 9 bases, with 17 bases lying between the germline termini. The germline V gene (reference sequence) provides CDR1 GTSNPN and CDR2 SVGIG. The cohort consisted of 650 to 850 healthy bone marrow donors. All cohort members were sampled while nominally healthy, although unrecorded immune exposures were likely present. The donor was CMV seropositive and was included in the group of 250 to 300 seropositive cohort members. Every donor gave a peripheral blood sample, and the peripheral blood mononuclear cells from that sample were used for TCR beta sequencing. Genomic DNA extraction from the blood cell samples was performed with the Qiagen DNeasy Blood Extraction Kit.

The library was obtained by the immunoSEQ multiplex PCR assay. The multiplex PCR relied on a mix of 60 forward primers for TCR Vbeta segments and 13 reverse primers for TCR Jbeta segments. The CDR3 region of rearranged TCR beta genes was amplified from genomic DNA with a multiplex PCR assay. Amplified TCR beta libraries were sequenced as 87-base-pair reads on the Illumina HiSeq System. The study's own analysis went as follows. In a later analysis, some 80 million unique TCR beta chains were counted across the approximately 640 repertoires, and roughly 11 million of these chains were shared by at least two donors. Raw reads were error-corrected and collapsed into unique sequences by a nearest-neighbor algorithm in which closely related sequences were merged to remove PCR and sequencing errors. CDR3 sequences were aligned to IMGT reference sequences to assign V, D and J gene segments. For a sequence to be retained, at least a six-nucleotide match to both a V gene segment and a J gene segment was required. A rearrangement was called productive if the CDR3 had no stop codons and remained in frame with V and J, and every other rearrangement was called non-productive. CDR3 was defined by IMGT convention, running from the second conserved V-encoded cysteine to the conserved J-encoded phenylalanine. In an earlier analysis of around 600 of the donors, sequences lacking an unambiguous match to a single V gene segment were excluded. In an earlier analysis of 587 of the donors, V segments were called functional above 56.7% productive rearrangements and were called segregating when the between-donor standard deviation exceeded 5%. A statistical classification framework was developed to diagnose cytomegalovirus status using the catalog of TCR beta chain sequences. A later analysis assigned V and J genes by comparing TCR nucleotide sequences with IMGT/GENE-DB human TR gene sequences. In a later analysis, CDR3 sequences and most-parsimonious VDJ recombination scenarios were assigned using the TCRdist pipeline. In a later analysis, each TCR beta chain was defined by its CDR3 amino acid sequence together with its V-gene family, and reads lacking a unique V-gene family were excluded. To address suspected cross-contamination and a sequencing artifact, a later analysis removed 450 to 700 highly shared, low-generation-probability nucleotide sequences. A later analysis calculated a clonal expansion index for each public chain from normalized within-repertoire ranks of inferred template counts. A later analysis computed generation probabilities with a VDJ recombination model fitted to out-of-frame rearrangements, and checked the results against IGoR. In a later analysis, TCR-TCR, TCR-HLA and TCR-CMV co-occurrence was scored with hypergeometric tests, and a repertoire-size bias correction was applied to TCR pairs. False discovery rates were estimated in a later analysis by permuting HLA or CMV assignments 20 times. In a later analysis, co-occurring TCRs were grouped using DBSCAN, and TCRdist sequence similarity was added for clustering within HLA-allele-positive subsets. Repertoires with fewer than 30,000 or more than 120,000 public chains, plus five repertoires with anomalous nucleotide sharing, were excluded from co-occurrence clustering. TCRdb took this table from immuneACCESS and kept in-frame rearrangements with V and J called. Such tables lack part of the clones; where checked against another copy, unresolved V genes explain under half of the gap, and the rest is unexplained. Clone size and the V and J calls come from that table; the DNA yielded D and trimming. This sample's table has entries for 200,000 to 250,000 clones. The top ten clonotypes cover around 0.95% of the sample.

These data belong to a study of cytomegalovirus exposure and HLA in healthy donors (dated by TCRdb to 2016 to 2017). With regard to the full study: An earlier analysis of approximately 640 of the donors reported 250 to 300 Gb of sequence data and some 100 million unique TCR beta sequences from 150 million to 200 million T cells. An early release that covered about 600 HLA-typed donors contained about 300 gigabases of sequencing data and tens of millions of unique TCR sequences. Using immunosequencing, the study profiled T cell repertoires from 500 to 800 subjects and related those repertoires to cytomegalovirus serostatus. In addition to the first cohort of 500 to 850 subjects, a separate validation cohort of 120 different subjects was used. HLA typing included class I and class II loci at four-digit resolution. Donor age, sex, ethnicity and CMV serostatus were compiled alongside the repertoire data. In an earlier analysis of 500 to 650 of the donors, high-throughput TCR beta sequencing was used to judge whether each TCR beta V gene segment behaved as functional or pseudogenic. Rather than using new phenotypic data, the later analysis identified candidate immune exposures from TCR beta sequences and from how often those sequences occurred across donors. Across 398 genotyped donors of the cohort, an average of roughly 230,000 unique TCR beta nucleotide sequences per donor were sequenced, and around 19% of those sequences were non-productive. Typing coverage differed by locus: A, B, C, DRB1 and DQB1 were typed in about 629-630 donors, DQA1 in 522, DPA1 in some 600, and DPB1 in just under 480. Because of strong linkage in the cohort, roughly five DR-DQ haplotypes were treated as single units for association and clustering. The genetic ancestry cluster associated with self-reported Caucasian donors included 70% to 85% of the roughly 400 genotyped donors. A later genetic analysis took genome-wide SNP genotypes for about 65% of the 666 donors and used that subset as a discovery cohort. All discovery cohort repertoires had been generated on a single sequencing platform. The study aimed to test whether signatures of past pathogen exposure could be identified by cataloging public T cell receptors. To predict cytomegalovirus infection status, the study brought together high-throughput TCR immunosequencing, statistical association of individual TCRs with disease status, and machine learning. To study patterns of TCR occurrence, a later analysis re-analyzed previously published TCR beta repertoires from 666 donors and added high-resolution HLA genotyping. Here is what the overall study found, with its caveats: Correlated functional status among segregating V segments might reflect linkage disequilibrium, but an unknown experimental factor could not be ruled out. An earlier analysis of several hundred of the donors showed that most TCR beta V segments appeared in productive rearrangements either about 87% or about 30% of the time, which broadly matched IMGT annotations. Strong co-occurrence of HLA alleles, especially DR and DQ, made assigning TCR associations to individual alleles difficult. Cytomegalovirus status was reported to be diagnosed by the classifier with high specificity and sensitivity in both the original and validation cohorts. According to a later analysis, most CMV-associated TCR beta chains appeared to be HLA-restricted, and the HLA associations seemed to be driven largely by CMV exposure. In a later analysis, HLA-associated TCR beta chains were found to be more clonally expanded and to have lower generation probabilities than equally common non-associated chains. A later analysis reported that several top co-occurrence clusters appeared linked to parvovirus B19, influenza, CMV and Epstein-Barr virus. Because counts were too low, around 17 rarely observed V segments, including chromosome 9 orphons, were left out of the earlier analysis of several hundred of the donors. Compared with the approximately 670-donor mean, donors in an Asian-associated ancestry cluster had fewer N-insertions in productive TCRs, according to a later genetic analysis. According to the authors, the approach could potentially be generalized to other disease states and immunological phenotypes. Immune exposure information for the cohort was limited to CMV serostatus. Some IMGT-functional V segments, including TRBV6-2 and TRBV6-3, could not be told apart with the 87-base-pair reads, so those segments were excluded. An association between a missense DCLRE1C variant and V-gene and J-gene trimming of TCR beta chains was found in a later genetic analysis and replicated in an independent cohort. Most TCR sequences were seen in very few donors, while some public TCRs were found in many individuals. Only TCR beta chains were sequenced in this cohort, and the absence of alpha or paired-chain data limited detectable features. According to a later analysis, TCR association rates differed among HLA loci, with DRB1 alleles showing the most associated TCRs and HLA-C alleles showing the fewest. The study listed approximately 160 TCR beta chains as associated with cytomegalovirus. A further reported finding was that TCR beta sequences accurately predicted the HLA-A and HLA-B alleles for most subjects in the first cohort. The presence/absence analyses assumed that sequencing depth was roughly uniform across donors, and that assumption may not be true. Because some donors lacked HLA typing at each locus, the association tests relied only on the typed subset. In vitro tests confirmed that three of the cytomegalovirus-associated TCR beta chains recognize cytomegalovirus antigens. A cluster of highly shared sequence variants was judged likely to be a technical artifact of the sequencing pipeline. At a false discovery rate of 0.05, a later analysis linked under 20,000 TCR beta sequences to specific HLA alleles.

What was sequenced was PBMCs. This TCR was sampled from a woman aged 30 to 39 in good health and CMV-seropositive. The chain is made from TRBV30 and TRBJ2-1; the D gene is perhaps TRBD1, from 6 matching bases. The DNA reads as follows: TGTGCCCACAACAGGGATAGGGGTGAGCAGTTCTTC. Translated, this gives CAHNRDRGEQFF.